What follows are 31 T cell receptor beta chains derived from one specimen sequenced in a study of vaccination and CD4 T cells after COVID-19. Treatment of the sample: approximately 10-day PBMC culture with coronavirus spike peptide pools or control peptides (ViraFEST assay). Sequence data for DNA of cultured CD4+ T cells were generated by the Oncomine TCR Beta short-read assay. One entry per CDR3 protein, called by TCRdb with MiXCR from the PCR reads. The sample has 15,000 to 16,000 distinct CDR3 sequences, more than 70% seen once. These receptors have no identified antigens. Sequenced input: CD4+ T cells from blood, cultured in vitro. Receptor source: a human donor who had recovered from COVID-19.

The rearrangement links TRBV28 to TRBJ2-7; 11 bases are a match to TRBD2. With 10 bases clipped from V and 4 bases from J, the junction kept 9 bases outside the gene matches. This CDR3 region has 14 residues. Germline values: CDR1 MDHEN, CDR2 SYDVKM. CDR3: CATLRGTSGYEQYF. In DNA form, the CDR3 reads TGTGCCACACTCCGGGGGACTAGCGGTTACGAGCAGTACTTC.

This chain uses TRBV19 with TRBJ1-1, with D maybe TRBD1 (5 bases). Germline V gene data show CDR1 as LNHDA and CDR2 as SQIVND (reference sequence). CDR3 length: 16 amino acids. Trimming removed 2 bases from V and 1 base from J, with 14 bases in between. The CDR3 DNA sequence: TGTGCCAGTAGTATAAGGGCAGGGTGGGGGAACACTGAAGCTTTCTTT. Its translation is CASSIRAGWGNTEAFF.

The chain joins TRBV19 to TRBJ2-5; 8 bases are a match to TRBD1. V shed 5 bases and J 2 bases; nucleotides not matched to a gene: 10. Germline CDR1 is LNHDA and CDR2 is SQIVND (reference sequence). This CDR3 spans 16 amino acids. In nucleotides, the CDR3 is TGTGCCAGTAGTGGAATAGACAGGGGCGTTCAAGAGACCCAGTACTTC. It specifies CASSGIDRGVQETQYF.

The chain joins TRBV7-2 to TRBJ2-7, with 8 bases that match TRBD2. Looked up from germline, CDR1 is SGHTA and CDR2 is FQGNSA. With V trimmed by 3 bases and J by 6 bases, 10 bases remained unmatched. The CDR3 has 15 amino acids. The CDR3 sequence: CASSFQAGAGSEQYF. The DNA of the CDR3 is TGTGCCAGCAGCTTCCAAGCGGGAGCAGGGAGCGAGCAGTACTTC.

V is TRBV7-9 and J is TRBJ2-3, with 9 bases fitting TRBD2. The CDR3 contains 15 residues. Germline V lookup: CDR1 SEHNR, CDR2 FQNEAQ (reference sequence). Trimming at V came to 5 bases and at J to 3 bases, leaving 6 bases not matched to a gene. CDR3 loop: CASSPWTSATDTQYF. The CDR3 bases are TGTGCCAGCAGCCCCTGGACTAGCGCGACAGATACGCAGTATTTT.

The rearrangement joins TRBV20-1 to TRBJ1-1, with D possibly matching TRBD1 (5 bases). CDR1 and CDR2 (germline): DFQATT, SNEGSKA (reference sequence). The ends were cut back, 5 bases at V and 7 bases at J, with 17 bases in the middle. The length of the CDR3 is 13 residues. CDR3 amino acids: CSARVDGAGEAFF. Here the CDR3 DNA reads TGCAGTGCTCGAGTGGACGGGGCGGGTGAAGCTTTCTTT.

This clonotype was recorded a few times. J is TRBJ1-1 and V is TRBV7-9, with D perhaps matching TRBD1 (5 bases). V was trimmed by 7 bases and J by 7 bases, leaving 13 bases between them. From germline, CDR1 is SEHNR and CDR2 FQNEAQ (reference sequence). This CDR3 comprises 12 residues. CDR3 sequence: CASTWGDFEAFF. As DNA, the CDR3 is TGTGCCAGCACCTGGGGGGATTTTGAAGCTTTCTTT.

The sample holds one count of this clonotype. The DNA of the CDR3 is TGCAGTGCTCCCCCCTCCCAGTTCTACACCTTC. As protein: CSAPPSQFYTF. V and J are TRBV20-1 and TRBJ1-2, with D unclear. The germline CDR1 and CDR2 sequences are DFQATT and SNEGSKA (reference sequence). V dropped 5 bases and J dropped 10 bases, with 14 bases sitting between them. The CDR3 runs to 11 residues.

The chain recombines TRBV20-1 with TRBJ2-7, with 7 bases fitting TRBD1. Germline CDR1 reads DFQATT; CDR2 reads SNEGSKA (reference sequence). The CDR3 runs to 13 residues. The CDR3 sequence: CRAQGVLYYEQYF. The CDR3, as DNA: TGCAGAGCCCAGGGGGTTCTTTACTACGAGCAGTACTTC.

The chain joins TRBV19 to TRBJ2-5; 9 bases fit TRBD1. Looked up from germline, CDR1 is LNHDA and CDR2 is SQIVND (reference sequence). Germline trimming cut 6 bases from V and 5 bases from J; bases unmatched to any gene: 10. The CDR3 spans 15 residues. The DNA for the CDR3 is TGTGCCAGTAGCCTCCAGACAGGGGGAACGGAGACCCAGTACTTC. Translation gives CASSLQTGGTETQYF.

V gene TRBV7-3 combines with J gene TRBJ1-5, with 7 bases matching TRBD1. V was pared by 3 bases and J by 7 bases, with 3 bases of the junction left unmatched. CDR1 and CDR2 from the germline V gene are SGHTA and FQGTGA. The CDR3 consists of 13 residues. The CDR3 nucleotides are TGTGCCAGCAGCTTCCAGGGGGGACAGCCCCAGCATTTT. Its translation: CASSFQGGQPQHF.

In its sample, this clonotype was seen a few times. The gene calls are TRBV20-1 and TRBJ2-3; 8 nucleotides align to TRBD2. Germline V lookup: CDR1 DFQATT, CDR2 SNEGSKA (reference sequence). After removal of 3 bases from V and 2 bases from J, the junction contained 4 bases not matched to a gene. The CDR3 extends over 14 amino acids. The CDR3 coding sequence is TGCAGTGCTAGGGCTAGCGGGTTCACAGATACGCAGTATTTT. It yields the protein CSARASGFTDTQYF.

The V gene is TRBV20-1, the J gene TRBJ1-6; no clear D. V gave up 3 bases and J gave up 9 bases, with 6 bases separating them. Germline assignment: CDR1 DFQATT and CDR2 SNEGSKA (reference sequence). The CDR3 sequence is 11 residues long. This chain's CDR3 is CSASPVSPLHF. CDR3 sequence (DNA): TGCAGTGCTAGTCCGGTTTCACCCCTCCACTTT.

The chain carries TRBV20-1 and TRBJ1-5; 8 bases are a match to TRBD1. With V trimmed by 6 bases and J by 5 bases, 9 bases remained unmatched. This CDR3 is 14 amino acids long. The germline CDR1 and CDR2 sequences are DFQATT and SNEGSKA (reference sequence). CDR3 sequence: CSATRQGLDQPQHF. The CDR3 nucleotides read TGCAGTGCCACACGACAGGGGTTGGATCAGCCCCAGCATTTT.

The J gene is TRBJ1-2, the V gene TRBV20-1; D gene unclear. Trimming removed 5 bases at V and 5 bases at J, with 6 bases between. Germline V gene lookup returns CDR1 DFQATT and CDR2 SNEGSKA (reference sequence). This CDR3 spans 10 amino acids. Here the CDR3 reads CSAARYGYTF. The CDR3 nucleotides are TGCAGTGCTGCAAGGTATGGCTACACCTTC.

V is TRBV5-1 and J is TRBJ2-1, with 13 bases that match TRBD2. This CDR3 is built from 17 residues. The ends lost 3 bases at V and 7 bases at J; junction bases unmatched: 10. Germline values: CDR1 SGHRS, CDR2 YFSETQ. CDR3 amino acids: CASSWTSGSPSTNEQFF. DNA of the CDR3: TGCGCCAGCAGCTGGACTAGCGGGAGCCCCTCTACAAATGAGCAGTTCTTC.

The genes are TRBV27 and TRBJ2-7, with TRBD2 matching over 11 bases. Germline V gene data show CDR1 as MNHEY and CDR2 as SMNVEV (reference sequence). V lost 9 bases to trimming and J lost 3 bases; unmatched junction nucleotides: 4. The CDR3 consists of 13 residues. The CDR3 spells CARLAGVSYEQYF. In DNA form, the CDR3 reads TGTGCCAGACTAGCGGGAGTTAGCTACGAGCAGTACTTC.

The chain recombines TRBV7-2 with TRBJ1-6; D not resolved. Germline-derived CDR1 and CDR2 are SGHTA and FQGNSA. CDR3 length equals 13 residues. V gave up 2 bases and J gave up 9 bases, with 8 bases separating them. The CDR3 DNA reads as TGTGCCAGCAGCTTAACCGGGCCTTCACCCCTCCACTTT. Translating it yields CASSLTGPSPLHF.

The V call is TRBV27, the J call TRBJ2-7, with D unresolved. The CDR3 loop spans 12 amino acids. Between the trimmed V and J ends, which lost 7 bases and 3 bases, there was a span of 10 bases. The germline V gene has CDR1 MNHEY and CDR2 SMNVEV (reference sequence). CDR3 sequence: CASINSNYEQYF. DNA of the CDR3: TGTGCCAGCATTAACTCGAACTACGAGCAGTACTTC.

This clonotype has only a few counts. The chain combines TRBV20-1 with TRBJ2-2; the D gene is possibly TRBD1 (5 bases). The V gene's germline CDR1 is DFQATT and CDR2 SNEGSKA (reference sequence). CDR3 size: 17 residues. Trimming took off 5 bases at V and 3 bases at J, with 22 bases between the two ends. The CDR3 spells CSAQNLKQGHYTGELFF. In DNA form, the CDR3 reads TGCAGTGCTCAAAACCTAAAACAAGGACACTACACCGGGGAGCTGTTTTTT.

The V call is TRBV20-1, the J call TRBJ1-2; no clear D gene. Between the trimmed V and J ends, which lost 1 base and 2 bases, there was a span of 17 bases. The CDR3 runs to 16 residues. CDR1 is DFQATT, CDR2 SNEGSKA, per germline (reference sequence). The CDR3 DNA reads TGCAGTGCTAGAGTATACCTAGTCACCCAGAACTATGGCTACACCTTC. Translated: CSARVYLVTQNYGYTF.

The chain combines TRBV2 with TRBJ2-4; weak D call: TRBD1 (5 bases). There are 13 residues in the CDR3. Germline assignment: CDR1 SNHLY and CDR2 FYNNEI. Trimming removed 7 bases from V and 5 bases from J, with 12 bases in between. In DNA, the CDR3 is TGTGCCAGCAATGCCAGGGTAGAAAACATTCAGTACTTC. Its protein product is CASNARVENIQYF.

The chain employs TRBV7-6 and TRBJ2-7; 14 bases fit TRBD2. The J segment lost 4 bases and the V segment lost 6 bases, leaving 5 bases of the junction unmatched. The CDR3 runs 15 residues. The V gene's germline CDR1 is SGHVS and CDR2 FNYEAQ. The DNA of the CDR3 is TGTGCCAGCAGTCCCAGACTAGCGGGAGGGTACGAGCAGTACTTC. This sequence encodes CASSPRLAGGYEQYF.

This clonotype was seen only a few times. The chain carries TRBV20-1 and TRBJ2-7; 9 bases map to TRBD1. This CDR3 spans 13 amino acids. Germline trimming cut 5 bases from V and 4 bases from J; bases unmatched to any gene: 6. CDR1 and CDR2 from the germline V gene are DFQATT and SNEGSKA (reference sequence). CDR3 protein: CSARTGAGYEQYF. For the CDR3, the DNA is TGCAGTGCTCGGACAGGGGCCGGGTACGAGCAGTACTTC.

The count of this clonotype is one. The chain recombines TRBV7-2 with TRBJ2-5, with D tentatively TRBD2 (6 bases). CDR1 and CDR2 from the germline V gene are SGHTA and FQGNSA. V lost 5 bases, J lost 2 bases, and 15 bases lay in between. The CDR3 runs to 15 residues. The CDR3 protein is CASSPRGSGQETQYF. The DNA for the CDR3 is TGTGCCAGCAGCCCCCGAGGCAGCGGGCAAGAGACCCAGTACTTC.

This clonotype showed up just once. The chain has TRBV7-2 and TRBJ2-7; D is undetermined. V was shortened by 5 bases and J by 2 bases, with 7 bases between the two germline ends. Germline assignment: CDR1 SGHTA and CDR2 FQGNSA. CDR3 length equals 12 residues. The CDR3 region is CASSLTTYEQYF. CDR3 in DNA: TGTGCCAGCAGCCTCACGACCTACGAGCAGTACTTC. The full variable domain, completed using reference TRBV7-2 and TRBJ2-7, is GAGVSQSPSNKVTEKGKDVELRCDPISGHTALYWYRQSLGQGLEFLIYFQGNSAPDKSGLPSDRFSAERTGGSVSTLTIQRTQQEDSAVYLCASSLTTYEQYFGPGTRLTVT.

The chain joins TRBV30 to TRBJ2-3, with TRBD2 matching over 16 bases. Trimming took 3 bases from V and 4 from J; bases not matched to a gene: 10. The length of the CDR3 is 18 residues. Germline CDR1 reads GTSNPN; CDR2 reads SVGIG (reference sequence). In DNA, the CDR3 is TGTGCCTGGAGACTCCCGGGACTAGCGGGAGGGTGGGCAGATACGCAGTATTTT. Translating gives CAWRLPGLAGGWADTQYF.

Only a few counts were recorded for this clonotype. The V gene is TRBV20-1, the J gene TRBJ1-5, with 7 bases lining up with TRBD1. The germline V gene has CDR1 DFQATT and CDR2 SNEGSKA (reference sequence). There are 15 residues in the CDR3. The junction had 12 bases not matched to a gene; V was cut back by 3 bases and J by 7 bases. The CDR3 nucleotides are TGCAGTGCTAGTCCTACGACAGGGTGGAAACAGCCCCAGCATTTT. This sequence encodes CSASPTTGWKQPQHF.

V is TRBV7-8 and J is TRBJ2-1, with D tentatively TRBD2 (5 bases). This CDR3 is 15 amino acids long. From germline, CDR1 is SGHVS and CDR2 FQNEAQ. V was pared by 1 base and J by 9 bases, with 16 bases between. CDR3 amino acids: CASSLDLNPGIEQFF. CDR3 DNA sequence: TGTGCCAGCAGCTTAGACCTAAACCCCGGGATTGAGCAGTTCTTC.

The chain combines TRBV14 with TRBJ2-7; a possible D gene is TRBD2 (5 bases). Per germline, CDR1 SGHDN and CDR2 FVKESK. The CDR3 totals 17 residues. Trimming removed 1 base at V and 0 bases at J, with 16 bases between. The CDR3 DNA follows: TGTGCCAGCAGCCAAGCGATATGGAGCGGAACCTCCTACGAGCAGTACTTC. This translates into CASSQAIWSGTSYEQYF.

This clonotype turned up a few times. J is TRBJ1-2 and V is TRBV6-1; no firm D call. CDR3 length equals 14 residues. The germline V gene has CDR1 MNHNS and CDR2 SASEGT. Trimming removed 2 bases at V and 4 bases at J, with 11 bases between. CDR3 loop: CASSERTRVYGYTF. The CDR3 DNA sequence: TGTGCCAGCAGTGAACGAACTAGGGTCTATGGCTACACCTTC.